This is a list of T cell receptor beta chains from one sample in a study of PD-L1 blockade in urothelial cancer. TCRdb's copy holds only in-frame clones and misses some; the assay was immunoSEQ multiplex PCR. The repertoire holds roughly 50,000 clones, with nearly 90% as singletons. The material was PBMCs, obtained around atezolizumab (anti-PD-L1) treatment. These receptors all stem from a man aged 55 to 69 with urothelial cancer. Both conserved end residues are part of each CDR3. A D gene is named only where the DNA matches it firmly. Size tells how often a clone was seen (once, few, many) or the class of an expanded clone, and some rows leave it out.

v_gene,abundance,j_gene,d_gene,CDR3aa,CDR3nt
TRBV28,.,TRBJ1-6,TRBD1,CASTPYGTGATRTISPLHF,TGTGCCAGCACTCCATACGGGACAGGGGCCACTCGCACTATTTCACCCCTCCACTTT
TRBV10-3,.,TRBJ1-1,.,CAISGQGLNTEAFF,TGTGCCATCAGTGGGCAGGGCTTGAACACTGAAGCTTTCTTT
TRBV5-5,.,TRBJ2-7,.,CASSSQDFYEQYF,TGTGCCAGCAGCTCACAAGACTTCTACGAGCAGTACTTC
TRBV19,.,TRBJ2-1,.,CASSRADTNNEQFF,TGTGCCAGTAGTAGGGCTGACACCAACAATGAGCAGTTCTTC
TRBV30,.,TRBJ2-1,TRBD2,CAWSGLAGLNEQFF,TGTGCCTGGAGTGGACTAGCGGGGCTCAATGAGCAGTTCTTC
TRBV5-1,few,TRBJ1-3,TRBD1,CASSPSGQGGNTIYF,TGCGCCAGCAGCCCCTCGGGACAGGGAGGGAACACCATATATTTT
TRBV30,.,TRBJ2-5,TRBD2,CAWRTSRSSETQYF,TGTGCCTGGCGGACTAGCCGATCAAGCGAGACCCAGTACTTC
TRBV5-1,.,TRBJ1-6,.,CASSTTWGGSNSPLHF,TGCGCCAGCAGCACAACATGGGGGGGGTCTAATTCACCCCTCCACTTT
TRBV27,.,TRBJ1-5,TRBD1,CASSGTGSGSNQPQHF,TGTGCCAGCAGTGGGACAGGGAGCGGCAGCAATCAGCCCCAGCATTTT
TRBV5-1,.,TRBJ2-1,TRBD2,CASSFDSGGVLNEQFF,TGCGCCAGCAGCTTTGACAGCGGGGGGGTCCTAAATGAGCAGTTCTTC
TRBV7-9,.,TRBJ2-7,TRBD2,CASSPGTSGGVSEQYF,TGTGCCAGCAGCCCCGGGACTAGCGGGGGAGTTTCCGAGCAGTACTTC
TRBV18,.,TRBJ1-5,TRBD1,CASSPVRGQGNQPQHF,TGTGCCAGCTCCCCGGTCCGGGGACAGGGGAATCAGCCCCAGCATTTT